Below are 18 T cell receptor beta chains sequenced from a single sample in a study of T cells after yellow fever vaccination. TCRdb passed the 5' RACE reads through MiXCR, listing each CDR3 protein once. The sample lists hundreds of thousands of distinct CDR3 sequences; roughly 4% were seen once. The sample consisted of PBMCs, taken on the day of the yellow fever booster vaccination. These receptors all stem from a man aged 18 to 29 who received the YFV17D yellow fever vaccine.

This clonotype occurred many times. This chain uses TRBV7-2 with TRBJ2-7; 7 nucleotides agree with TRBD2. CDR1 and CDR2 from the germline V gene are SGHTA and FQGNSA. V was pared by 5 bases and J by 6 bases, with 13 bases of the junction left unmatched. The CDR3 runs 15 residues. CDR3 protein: CASSPGGPRGSEQYV. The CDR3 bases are TGTGCCAGCAGCCCGGGGGGTCCAAGGGGCTCCGAGCAGTACGTC.

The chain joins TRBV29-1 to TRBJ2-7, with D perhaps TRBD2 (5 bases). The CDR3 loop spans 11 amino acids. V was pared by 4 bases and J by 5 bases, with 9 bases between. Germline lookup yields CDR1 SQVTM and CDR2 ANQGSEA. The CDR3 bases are TGCAGCGTTGGAGGGAATAACGAGCAGTACTTC. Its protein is CSVGGNNEQYF.

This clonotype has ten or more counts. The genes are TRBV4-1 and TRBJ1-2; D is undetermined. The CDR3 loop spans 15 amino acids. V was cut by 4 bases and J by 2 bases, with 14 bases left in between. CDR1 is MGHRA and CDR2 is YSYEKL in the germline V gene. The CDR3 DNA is TGCGCCAGCAGCCCGACAACCGAAGCCAACTATGGCTACACCTTC. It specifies CASSPTTEANYGYTF.

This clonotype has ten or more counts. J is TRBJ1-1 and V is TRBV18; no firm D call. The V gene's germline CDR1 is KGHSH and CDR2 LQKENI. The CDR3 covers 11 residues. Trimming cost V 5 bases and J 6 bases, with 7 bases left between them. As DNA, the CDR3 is TGTGCCAGCTCATCCAGTGCTGAAGCTTTCTTT. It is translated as CASSSSAEAFF.

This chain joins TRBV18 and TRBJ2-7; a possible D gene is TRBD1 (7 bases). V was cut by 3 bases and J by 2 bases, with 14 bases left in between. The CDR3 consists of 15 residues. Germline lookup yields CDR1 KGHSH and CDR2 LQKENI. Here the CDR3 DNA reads TGTGCCAGCTCACCCTCCGCGGGGACAGCCTACGAGCAGTACGTC. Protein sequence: CASSPSAGTAYEQYV.

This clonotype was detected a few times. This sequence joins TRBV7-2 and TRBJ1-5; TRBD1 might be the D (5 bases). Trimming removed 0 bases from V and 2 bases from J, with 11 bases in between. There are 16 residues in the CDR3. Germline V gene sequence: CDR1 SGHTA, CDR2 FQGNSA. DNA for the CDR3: TGTGCCAGCAGCTTAGCCGGGACCGCTGGCAATCAGCCCCAGCATTTT. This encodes CASSLAGTAGNQPQHF.

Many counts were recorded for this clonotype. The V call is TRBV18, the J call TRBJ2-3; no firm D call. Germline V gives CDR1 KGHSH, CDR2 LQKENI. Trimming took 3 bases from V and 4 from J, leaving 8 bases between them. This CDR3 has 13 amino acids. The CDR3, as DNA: TGTGCCAGCTCACCTGTTATTGCAGATACGCAGTATTTT. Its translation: CASSPVIADTQYF.

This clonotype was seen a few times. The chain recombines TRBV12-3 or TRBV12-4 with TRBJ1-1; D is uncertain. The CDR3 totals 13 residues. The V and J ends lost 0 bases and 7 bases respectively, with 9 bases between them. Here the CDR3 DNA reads TGTGCCAGCAGTTTAGCGCTTAGTCGTGAAGCTTTCTTT. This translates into CASSLALSREAFF.

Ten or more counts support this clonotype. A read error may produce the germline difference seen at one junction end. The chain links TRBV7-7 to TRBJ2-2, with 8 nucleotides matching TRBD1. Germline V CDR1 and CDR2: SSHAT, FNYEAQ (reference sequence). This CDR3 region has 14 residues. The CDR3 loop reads CASSLGQGDGELFF. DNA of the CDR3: TGTGCTAGCAGCCTAGGACAGGGCGACGGGGAGCTGTTTTTT.

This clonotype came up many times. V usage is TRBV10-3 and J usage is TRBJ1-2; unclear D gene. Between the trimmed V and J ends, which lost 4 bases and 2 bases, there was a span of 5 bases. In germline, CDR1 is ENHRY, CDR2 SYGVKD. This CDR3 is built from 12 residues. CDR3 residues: CAISGVNYGYTF. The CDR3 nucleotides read TGTGCCATCAGTGGAGTGAACTATGGCTACACCTTC.

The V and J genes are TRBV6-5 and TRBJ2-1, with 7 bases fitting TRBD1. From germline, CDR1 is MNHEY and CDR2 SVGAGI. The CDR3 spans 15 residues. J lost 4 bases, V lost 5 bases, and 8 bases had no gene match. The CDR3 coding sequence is TGTGCCAGCAGTCGACAGGGTGGGATTTACAATGAGCAGTTCTTC. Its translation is CASSRQGGIYNEQFF.

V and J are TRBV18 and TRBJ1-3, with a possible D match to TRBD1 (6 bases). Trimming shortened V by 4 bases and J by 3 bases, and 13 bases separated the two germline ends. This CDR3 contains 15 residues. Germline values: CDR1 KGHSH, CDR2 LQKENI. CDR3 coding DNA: TGTGCCAGCTCACTCGTCGGGGGCTTTGGAAACACCATATATTTT. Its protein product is CASSLVGGFGNTIYF. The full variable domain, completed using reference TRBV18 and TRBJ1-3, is NAGVMQNPRHLVRRRGQEARLRCSPMKGHSHVYWYRQLPEEGLKFMVYLQKENIIDESGMPKERFSAEFPKEGPSILRIQQVVRGDSAAYFCASSLVGGFGNTIYFGEGSWLTVV.

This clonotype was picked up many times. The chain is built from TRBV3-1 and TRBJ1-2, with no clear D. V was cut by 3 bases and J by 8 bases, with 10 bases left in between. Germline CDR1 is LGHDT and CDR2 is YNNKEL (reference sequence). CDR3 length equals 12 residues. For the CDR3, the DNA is TGTGCCAGCAGCCAGAGCGATAGAGGCTACACCTTC. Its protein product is CASSQSDRGYTF.

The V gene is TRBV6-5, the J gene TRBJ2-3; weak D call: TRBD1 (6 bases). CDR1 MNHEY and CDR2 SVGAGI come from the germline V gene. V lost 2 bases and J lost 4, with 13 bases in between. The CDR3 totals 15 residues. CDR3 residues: CASSYLGGRADTQYF. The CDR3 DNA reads TGTGCCAGCAGTTACCTAGGGGGTCGTGCAGATACGCAGTATTTT.

The DNA for the CDR3 is TGTGCCAGTAGTCCCGGGCATGGCTACACCTTC. It translates to CASSPGHGYTF. The chain combines TRBV19 with TRBJ1-2; no reliable D call. There are 11 residues in the CDR3. The germline V gene encodes CDR1 LNHDA and CDR2 SQIVND (reference sequence). Between the trimmed V and J ends, which lost 5 bases and 6 bases, there was a span of 7 bases.

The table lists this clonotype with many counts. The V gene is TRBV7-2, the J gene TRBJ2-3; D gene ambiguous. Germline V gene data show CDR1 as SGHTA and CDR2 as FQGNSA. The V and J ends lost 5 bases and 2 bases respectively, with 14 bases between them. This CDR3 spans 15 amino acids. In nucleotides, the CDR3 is TGTGCCAGCAGCACCCACGTTTTGAACACAGATACGCAGTATTTT. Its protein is CASSTHVLNTDTQYF.

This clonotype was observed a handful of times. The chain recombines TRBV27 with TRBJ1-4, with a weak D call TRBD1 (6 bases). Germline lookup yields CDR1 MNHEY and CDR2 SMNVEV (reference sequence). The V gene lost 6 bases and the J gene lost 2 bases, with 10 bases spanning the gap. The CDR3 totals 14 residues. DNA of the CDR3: TGTGCCAGCAGGGGGGCCGATACTAATGAAAAACTGTTTTTT. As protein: CASRGADTNEKLFF.

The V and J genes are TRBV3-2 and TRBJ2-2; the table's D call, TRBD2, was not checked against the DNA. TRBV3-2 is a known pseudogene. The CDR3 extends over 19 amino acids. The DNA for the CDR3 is TGTGCCAGCAGCCAAGATGGAACTAGCGGGGGGGCTGTCACCGGGGAGCTGTTTTTT. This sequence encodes CASSQDGTSGGAVTGELFF.